These 23 T cell receptor beta chains were all obtained from the same sample, sequenced in a study of blood T cell repertoires in COVID-19. Repertoires were generated with immunoSEQ multiplex PCR, while TCRdb's copy carries only in-frame clones and drops some. The sample has approximately 70,000 clones; more than 85% are singletons. The sequenced sample was peripheral blood. The receptors derive from a man aged 50-60 years with COVID-19, enrolled during active disease.

This clone was seen only once. CDR3 DNA sequence: TGTGCCAGCTCATTCGACAATGAGCAGTTCTTC. This translates into CASSFDNEQFF. The chain couples TRBV18 to TRBJ2-1; D is ambiguous. This CDR3 contains 11 residues. Germline V gene lookup returns CDR1 KGHSH and CDR2 LQKENI. The ends were cut back, 5 bases at V and 5 bases at J, with 4 bases in the middle.

The chain recombines TRBV5-3 with TRBJ2-7, with a weak D call TRBD2 (5 bases). TRBV5-3 is marked as an open reading frame, function uncertain. There are 14 residues in the CDR3. V dropped 1 base and J dropped 3 bases, with 11 bases sitting between them. The CDR3 sequence is CARSLLAKYYEQYV. The CDR3 region has the DNA TGTGCCAGAAGCTTGCTAGCCAAATACTACGAGCAGTACGTC.

The chain combines TRBV19 with TRBJ1-1; TRBD1 matches at 9 bases. The CDR3 has 15 residues. The junction had 5 bases not matched to a gene; V was cut back by 3 bases and J by 3 bases. CDR1 is LNHDA and CDR2 is SQIVND in the germline V gene (reference sequence). The CDR3 bases are TGTGCCAGTAGTATTAGCACAGGGGGCCACACTGAAGCTTTCTTT. Protein sequence: CASSISTGGHTEAFF.

The DNA of the CDR3 is TGTGCCATCAGTGCGGGGACAGGAGGCAACTATGGCTACACCTTC. It is translated as CAISAGTGGNYGYTF. The J gene is TRBJ1-2, the V gene TRBV10-3, with TRBD1 identical over 8 bases. Germline lookup yields CDR1 ENHRY and CDR2 SYGVKD. The V segment lost 4 bases and the J segment 2 bases; nucleotides outside the gene matches: 6. The CDR3 sequence is 15 residues long.

The chain carries TRBV5-1 and TRBJ2-3; TRBD1 is a possible D gene (5 bases). The CDR3 consists of 15 residues. From germline, CDR1 is SGHRS and CDR2 YFSETQ. Between the trimmed V and J ends, which lost 4 bases and 2 bases, there was a span of 14 bases. The DNA for the CDR3 is TGCGCCAGCAGCGGGGCTTGGGATTACACAGATACGCAGTATTTT. It specifies CASSGAWDYTDTQYF.

The rearrangement joins TRBV19 to TRBJ2-2, with D maybe TRBD1 (6 bases). Trimming took off 5 bases at V and 4 bases at J, with 14 bases between the two ends. CDR1 and CDR2 (germline): LNHDA, SQIVND (reference sequence). CDR3 length equals 15 residues. The CDR3 coding sequence is TGTGCCAGTAGTTTACGACAGGAGATCACCGGGGAGCTGTTTTTT. This codes for CASSLRQEITGELFF.

V gene TRBV13 combines with J gene TRBJ2-3; 10 nucleotides match TRBD2. After removal of 5 bases from V and 0 bases from J, the junction contained 14 bases not matched to a gene. The CDR3 runs to 19 residues. Germline CDR1 and CDR2: PRHDT and FYEKMQ (reference sequence). CDR3 nucleotide sequence: TGTGCCAGCAGCGCTTGGACCCCCCGGACTAGCGGTAGCACAGATACGCAGTATTTT. This gives the protein CASSAWTPRTSGSTDTQYF.

This chain uses TRBV5-1 with TRBJ2-3, with TRBD1 identical over 9 bases. The CDR3 has 13 amino acids. The ends lost 5 bases at V and 3 bases at J; junction bases unmatched: 1. CDR1 is SGHRS and CDR2 is YFSETQ in the germline V gene. The CDR3 region is CASRTGGTDTQYF. For the CDR3, the DNA is TGCGCCAGCAGGACAGGGGGGACAGATACGCAGTATTTT.

The sample holds one count of this clone. V usage is TRBV10-3 and J usage is TRBJ2-3; 8 bases map to TRBD1. Germline lookup yields CDR1 ENHRY and CDR2 SYGVKD. The CDR3 runs to 15 residues. Unmatched junction bases numbered 9, after V lost 6 bases and J lost 4 bases. The CDR3 DNA reads as TGTGCCATCAGCCCGGGACAGGACGGGGCAGATACGCAGTATTTT. Its protein is CAISPGQDGADTQYF.

The chain combines TRBV24-1 with TRBJ2-5, with 8 positions matching TRBD1. Looked up from germline, CDR1 is KGHDR and CDR2 is SFDVKD. Losses at the gene ends were 3 bases for V and 5 bases for J; bases not matched to a gene: 7. This CDR3 comprises 15 residues. CDR3 loop: CATSDIGQGFETQYF. In DNA form, the CDR3 reads TGTGCCACCAGTGATATCGGACAGGGTTTTGAGACCCAGTACTTC.

V gene TRBV4-1 combines with J gene TRBJ1-2; 9 bases are a match to TRBD1. The CDR3 extends over 14 amino acids. The ends lost 4 bases at V and 3 bases at J; junction bases unmatched: 3. CDR1 is MGHRA, CDR2 YSYEKL, per germline. The CDR3 sequence: CASSLRDRDYGYTF. CDR3 in DNA: TGCGCCAGCAGCCTGCGGGACAGGGACTATGGCTACACCTTC.

The V and J genes are TRBV3-1 (or the pseudogene TRBV3-2) and TRBJ2-1; 10 nucleotides align to TRBD2. The CDR3 consists of 15 residues. The ends lost 3 bases at V and 7 bases at J; junction bases unmatched: 6. Germline values: CDR1 LGHDT, CDR2 YNNKEL (reference sequence). CDR3 sequence: CASSQPSGRVNEQFF. The CDR3, as DNA: TGTGCCAGCAGCCAGCCTAGCGGGAGAGTAAATGAGCAGTTCTTC.

This chain uses TRBV7-6 with TRBJ2-5; possibly TRBD2 for D (6 bases). Germline lookup yields CDR1 SGHVS and CDR2 FNYEAQ. The CDR3 spans 18 residues. Trimming pared 3 bases from V and 3 bases from J, leaving 23 bases between. The CDR3 bases are TGTGCCAGCAGCTTCCCCCGTGGGTCGCTAGCGAGGGAAGAGACCCAGTACTTC. Translation: CASSFPRGSLAREETQYF.

The V call is TRBV19, the J call TRBJ2-3; 16 bases fit TRBD2. The V segment lost 5 bases and the J segment 4 bases; nucleotides outside the gene matches: 3. The V gene's germline CDR1 is LNHDA and CDR2 SQIVND (reference sequence). CDR3 length: 16 residues. CDR3 loop: CASSLGLAGGPDTQYF. Here the CDR3 DNA reads TGTGCCAGTAGTTTGGGACTAGCGGGAGGGCCAGATACGCAGTATTTT.

The genes are TRBV7-3 and TRBJ2-1, with 13 nucleotides matching TRBD2. This CDR3 is built from 15 residues. The germline V gene has CDR1 SGHTA and CDR2 FQGTGA. V shed 1 base and J 6 bases; nucleotides not matched to a gene: 0. CDR3 DNA: TGTGCCAGCAGCTTAAGACTAGCGGGAGGCAATGAGCAGTTCTTC. It yields the protein CASSLRLAGGNEQFF. Based on the CDR3 plus reference TRBV7-3 and TRBJ2-1, the full variable domain is GAGVSQTPSNKVTEKGKYVELRCDPISGHTALYWYRQSLGQGPEFLIYFQGTGAADDSGLPNDRFFAVRPEGSVSTLKIQRTERGDSAVYLCASSLRLAGGNEQFFGPGTRLTVL.

To note about this clone: At one end the junction does not follow the germline gene, possibly because of a read error. The chain joins TRBV7-7 to TRBJ2-5; 10 nucleotides agree with TRBD1. Germline V gene lookup returns CDR1 SSHAT and CDR2 FNYEAQ (reference sequence). CDR3 length: 16 residues. The CDR3 sequence is CASSLGGTGAQETQYF. The DNA for the CDR3 is TGTGCTAGCAGCTTAGGAGGGACAGGGGCCCAAGAGACCCAGTACTTC.

This clone occurred once. The V gene is TRBV4-1, the J gene TRBJ2-5; 12 positions agree with TRBD2. The CDR3 has 17 amino acids. CDR1 is MGHRA, CDR2 YSYEKL, per germline. The ends lost 0 bases at V and 4 bases at J; junction bases unmatched: 6. The DNA for the CDR3 is TGCGCCAGCAGCCAAGAAAGAGAACTAGCGGGAGGAGAGACCCAGTACTTC. Translation: CASSQERELAGGETQYF.

In DNA, the CDR3 is TGTGCCAGCAAGCACTCGGGGGTCGGGGAGCAGTTCTTC. It codes for CASKHSGVGEQFF. This chain links TRBV5-6 with TRBJ2-1; tentatively, D is TRBD2 (6 bases). This CDR3 is built from 13 residues. V lost 6 bases and J 10 bases, leaving 17 bases between the germline ends. In germline, CDR1 is SGHDT, CDR2 YYEEEE.

The J gene is TRBJ2-1, the V gene TRBV6-1; 7 nucleotides match TRBD2. CDR1 is MNHNS and CDR2 is SASEGT in the germline V gene. V lost 0 bases, J lost 3 bases, and 5 bases stayed unmatched. The CDR3 has 16 residues. The CDR3 sequence is CASSEARAGDYNEQFF. CDR3 nucleotide sequence: TGTGCCAGCAGTGAAGCGCGGGCGGGAGACTACAATGAGCAGTTCTTC.

J is TRBJ2-1 and V is TRBV9; 9 bases are shared with TRBD2. With 4 bases clipped from V and 5 bases from J, the junction kept 10 bases outside the gene matches. CDR1 is SGDLS, CDR2 YYNGEE, per germline. The CDR3 sequence is 16 residues long. CDR3 nucleotide sequence: TGTGCCAGCAGCCCTGGGGGGGCTAGCGGGAACAATGAGCAGTTCTTC. Amino acids: CASSPGGASGNNEQFF.

This clone is a singleton in its sample. CDR3 residues: CASSYGGGNQPQHF. CDR3 in DNA: TGTGCCAGCAGTTACGGGGGCGGCAATCAGCCCCAGCATTTT. The chain uses TRBV6-6 and TRBJ1-5; a possible D gene is TRBD1 (6 bases). The CDR3 is 14 amino acids. Per germline, CDR1 MNHNY and CDR2 SVGAGI (reference sequence). Trimming shortened V by 2 bases and J by 2 bases, and 7 bases separated the two germline ends.

The chain uses TRBV6-5 and TRBJ1-2; no reliable D call. In germline, CDR1 is MNHEY, CDR2 SVGAGI. The V gene lost 4 bases and the J gene lost 3 bases, with 9 bases spanning the gap. The CDR3 has 13 residues. The CDR3 DNA sequence: TGTGCCAGCAGTTCGGTCCGGGACTATGGCTACACCTTC. This gives the protein CASSSVRDYGYTF.

V usage is TRBV6-5 and J usage is TRBJ1-4, with D possibly being TRBD1 (5 bases). The germline V and J ends were trimmed by 6 bases and 1 base, with 9 bases remaining between them. The CDR3 is 14 amino acids. Germline V gives CDR1 MNHEY, CDR2 SVGAGI. DNA for the CDR3: TGTGCCAGCAGGCAGGGACTAACTAATGAAAAACTGTTTTTT. Encoded protein: CASRQGLTNEKLFF.